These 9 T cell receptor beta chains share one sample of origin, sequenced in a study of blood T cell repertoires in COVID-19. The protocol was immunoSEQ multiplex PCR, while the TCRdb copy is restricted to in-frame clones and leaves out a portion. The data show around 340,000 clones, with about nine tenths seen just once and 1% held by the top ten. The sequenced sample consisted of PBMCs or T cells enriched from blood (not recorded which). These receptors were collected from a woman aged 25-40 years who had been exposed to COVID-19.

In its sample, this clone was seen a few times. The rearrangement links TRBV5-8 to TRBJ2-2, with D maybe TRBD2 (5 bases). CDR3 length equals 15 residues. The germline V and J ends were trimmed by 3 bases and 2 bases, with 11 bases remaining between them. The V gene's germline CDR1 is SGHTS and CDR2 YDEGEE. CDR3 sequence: CASSSGIRNTGELFF. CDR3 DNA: TGTGCCAGCAGCTCCGGGATCAGAAACACCGGGGAGCTGTTTTTT.

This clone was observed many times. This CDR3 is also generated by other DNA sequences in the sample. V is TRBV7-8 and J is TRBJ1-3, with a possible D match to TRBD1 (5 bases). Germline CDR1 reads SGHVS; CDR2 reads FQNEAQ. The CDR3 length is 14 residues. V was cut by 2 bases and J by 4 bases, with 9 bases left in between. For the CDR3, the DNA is TGTGCCAGCAGCTTACAGGGAGGAGGAAACACCATATATTTT. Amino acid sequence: CASSLQGGGNTIYF.

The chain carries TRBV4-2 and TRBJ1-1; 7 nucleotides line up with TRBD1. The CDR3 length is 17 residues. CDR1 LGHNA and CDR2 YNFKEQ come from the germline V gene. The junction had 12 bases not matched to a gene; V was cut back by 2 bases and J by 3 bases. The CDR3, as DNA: TGTGCCAGCAGCCAACGCGACCTCGACAGGGTTGACACTGAAGCTTTCTTT. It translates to CASSQRDLDRVDTEAFF.

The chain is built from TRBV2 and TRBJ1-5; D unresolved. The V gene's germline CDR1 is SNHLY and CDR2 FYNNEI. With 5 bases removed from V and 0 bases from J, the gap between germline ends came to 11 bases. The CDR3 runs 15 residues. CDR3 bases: TGTGCCAGCAGTTTAAACAGCGGTAGCAATCAGCCCCAGCATTTT. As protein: CASSLNSGSNQPQHF.

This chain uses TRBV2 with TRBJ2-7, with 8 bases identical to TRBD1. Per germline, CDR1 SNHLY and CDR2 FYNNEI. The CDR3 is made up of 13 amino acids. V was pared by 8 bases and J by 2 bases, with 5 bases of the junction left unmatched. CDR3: CASAKQGAYEQYF. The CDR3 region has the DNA TGTGCCAGCGCCAAACAGGGGGCCTACGAGCAGTACTTC. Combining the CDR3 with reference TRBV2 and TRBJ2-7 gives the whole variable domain EPEVTQTPSHQVTQMGQEVILRCVPISNHLYFYWYRQILGQKVEFLVSFYNNEISEKSEIFDDQFSVERPDGSNFTLKIRSTKLEDSAMYFCASAKQGAYEQYFGPGTRLTVT.

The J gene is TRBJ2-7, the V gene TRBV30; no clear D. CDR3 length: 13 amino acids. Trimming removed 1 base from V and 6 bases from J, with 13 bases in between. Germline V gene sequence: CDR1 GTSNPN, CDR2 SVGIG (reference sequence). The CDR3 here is CAWSAGPSREQYF. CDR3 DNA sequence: TGTGCCTGGAGTGCTGGCCCCTCCCGCGAGCAGTACTTC. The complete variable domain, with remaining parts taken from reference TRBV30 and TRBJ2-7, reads SQTIHQWPATLVQPVGSPLSLECTVEGTSNPNLYWYRQAAGRGLQLLFYSVGIGQISSEVPQNLSASRPQDRQFILSSKKLLLSDSGFYLCAWSAGPSREQYFGPGTRLTVT.

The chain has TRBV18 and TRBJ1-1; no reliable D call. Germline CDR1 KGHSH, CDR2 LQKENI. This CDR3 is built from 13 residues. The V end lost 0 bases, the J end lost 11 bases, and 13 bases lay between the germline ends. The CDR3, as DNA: TGTGCCAGCTCACCACCGGCAAGGATCGGGGCTTTCTTT. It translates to CASSPPARIGAFF. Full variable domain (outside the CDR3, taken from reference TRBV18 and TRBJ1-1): NAGVMQNPRHLVRRRGQEARLRCSPMKGHSHVYWYRQLPEEGLKFMVYLQKENIIDESGMPKERFSAEFPKEGPSILRIQQVVRGDSAAYFCASSPPARIGAFFGQGTRLTVV.

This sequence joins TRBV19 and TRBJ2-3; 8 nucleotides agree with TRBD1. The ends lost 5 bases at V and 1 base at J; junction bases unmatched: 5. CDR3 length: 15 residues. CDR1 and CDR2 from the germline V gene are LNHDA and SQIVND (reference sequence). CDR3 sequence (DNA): TGTGCCAGTAGTGTACCGGGACAGGGCACAGATACGCAGTATTTT. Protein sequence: CASSVPGQGTDTQYF.

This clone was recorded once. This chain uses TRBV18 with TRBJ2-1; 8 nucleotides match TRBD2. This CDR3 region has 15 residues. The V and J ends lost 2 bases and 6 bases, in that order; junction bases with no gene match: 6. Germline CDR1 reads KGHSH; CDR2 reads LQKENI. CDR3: CASSPTLAGSNEQFF. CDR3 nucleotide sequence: TGTGCCAGCTCACCAACCCTAGCGGGCAGCAATGAGCAGTTCTTC.